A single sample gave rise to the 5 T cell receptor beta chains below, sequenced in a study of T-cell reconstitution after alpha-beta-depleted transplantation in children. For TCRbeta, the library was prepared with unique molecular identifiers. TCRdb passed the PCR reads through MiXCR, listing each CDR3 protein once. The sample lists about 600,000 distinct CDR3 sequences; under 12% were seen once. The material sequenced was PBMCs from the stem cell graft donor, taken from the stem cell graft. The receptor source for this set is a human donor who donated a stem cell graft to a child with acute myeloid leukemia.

CDR3 DNA: TGCAGTGCTACTAGACGGGGCAGGGAGACAGATACGCAGTATTTT. Amino acids: CSATRRGRETDTQYF. V is TRBV20-1 and J is TRBJ2-3; D may be TRBD1 or TRBD2 (5 bases each). Trimming left V 4 bases short and J 3 bases short, with 17 bases between. The CDR3 runs 15 residues. CDR1 is DFQATT and CDR2 is SNEGSKA in the germline V gene (reference sequence).

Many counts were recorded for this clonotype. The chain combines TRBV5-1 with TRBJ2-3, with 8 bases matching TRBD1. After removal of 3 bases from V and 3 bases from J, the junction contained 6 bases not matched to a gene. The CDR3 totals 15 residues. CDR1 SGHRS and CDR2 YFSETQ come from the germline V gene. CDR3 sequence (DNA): TGCGCCAGCAGCTACAGGACAGGGATGACAGATACGCAGTATTTT. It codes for CASSYRTGMTDTQYF.

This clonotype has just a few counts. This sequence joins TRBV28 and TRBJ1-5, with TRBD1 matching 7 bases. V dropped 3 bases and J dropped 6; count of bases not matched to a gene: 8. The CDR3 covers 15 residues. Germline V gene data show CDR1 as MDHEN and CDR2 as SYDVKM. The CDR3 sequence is CASSLRGGLSQPQHF. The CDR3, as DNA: TGTGCCAGCAGTTTGAGAGGGGGCCTTAGTCAGCCCCAGCATTTT.

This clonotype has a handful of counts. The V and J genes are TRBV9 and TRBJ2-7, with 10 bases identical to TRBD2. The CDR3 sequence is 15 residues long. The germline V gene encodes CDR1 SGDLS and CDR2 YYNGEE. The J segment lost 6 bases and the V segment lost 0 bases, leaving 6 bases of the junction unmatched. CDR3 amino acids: CASSVEPSGRGEQYF. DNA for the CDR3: TGTGCCAGCAGCGTAGAGCCCAGCGGGAGGGGCGAGCAGTACTTC.

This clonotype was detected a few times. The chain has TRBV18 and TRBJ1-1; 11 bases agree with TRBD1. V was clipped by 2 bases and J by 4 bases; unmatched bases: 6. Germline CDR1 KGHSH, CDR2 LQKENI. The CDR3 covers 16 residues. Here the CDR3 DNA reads TGTGCCAGCTCACCATATACCGGGACAGGGGGCACTGAAGCTTTCTTT. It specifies CASSPYTGTGGTEAFF. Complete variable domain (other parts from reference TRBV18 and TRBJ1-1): NAGVMQNPRHLVRRRGQEARLRCSPMKGHSHVYWYRQLPEEGLKFMVYLQKENIIDESGMPKERFSAEFPKEGPSILRIQQVVRGDSAAYFCASSPYTGTGGTEAFFGQGTRLTVV.